Sequencing of this T cell receptor beta chain was carried out in a study of regulatory T cells in long-lasting Graves disease. CDR3-region Arm-PCR and iRepertoire HTBI primers produced the TCR beta libraries. TCRdb processed the multiplex PCR reads anew with MiXCR; each CDR3 protein has one entry. The sample lists 400,000 to 450,000 distinct CDR3 sequences; about a quarter were seen once. Stated time point: persistent/refractory GD, antithyroid drugs over 5 years with positive TRAb. Extracted RNA from PBMCs served as the source of the TCR library. From an endocrinology department in Xi'an, China, came the patients. The sample holds a few counts of this clonotype. The V gene's germline CDR1 is LNHDA and CDR2 SQIVND (reference sequence). The CDR3 is 19 amino acids. Trimming cost V 5 bases and J 0 bases; bases outside gene matches: 12.

The rearrangement uses TRBV19 and TRBJ2-4; 11 bases align to TRBD1. The receptor comes from a female donor with Graves disease. The source was peripheral blood mononuclear cells (PBMCs), collected when the disease was refractory, from a patient treated with antithyroid drugs. The CDR3 is CASSPSGQGADLAKNIQYF. The CDR3 DNA is TGTGCCAGTAGTCCCTCTGGACAGGGGGCCGACTTAGCCAAAAACATTCAGTACTTC.